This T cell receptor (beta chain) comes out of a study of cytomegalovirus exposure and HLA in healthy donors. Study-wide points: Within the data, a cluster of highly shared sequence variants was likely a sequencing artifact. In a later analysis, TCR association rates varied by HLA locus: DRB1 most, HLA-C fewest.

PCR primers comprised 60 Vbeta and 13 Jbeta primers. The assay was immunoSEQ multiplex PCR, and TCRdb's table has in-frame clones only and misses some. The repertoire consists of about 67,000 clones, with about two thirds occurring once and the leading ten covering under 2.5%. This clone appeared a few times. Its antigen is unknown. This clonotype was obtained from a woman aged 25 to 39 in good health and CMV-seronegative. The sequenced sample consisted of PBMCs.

The CDR3 nucleotides read TGTGCCAGCAGCTTGCCGGGTCCCCCGGGAGAGCAGTACTTC. Protein: CASSLPGPPGEQYF. The chain employs TRBV7-2 and TRBJ2-7, with D tentatively TRBD2 (5 bases). Germline CDR1 SGHTA, CDR2 FQGNSA. Trimming took off 3 bases at V and 7 bases at J, with 16 bases between the two ends. CDR3 length: 14 residues.